This T cell receptor beta chain was sequenced in a study of cytomegalovirus exposure and HLA in healthy donors. In the PCR, 60 Vbeta and 13 Jbeta primers were used. Sequencing used immunoSEQ multiplex PCR; TCRdb keeps in-frame clones, though not all of them. The record lists approximately 93,000 clones, of which the ten most abundant hold 3% to 3.5%. As for this clone: Its specificity is unknown.

Findings and limits, study-wide: On later analysis, the bulk of CMV-associated TCR beta chains appeared to be HLA-restricted.

The CDR3 length is 14 residues. With 3 bases clipped from V and 4 bases from J, the junction kept 3 bases outside the gene matches. The germline V gene encodes CDR1 SGHVS and CDR2 FQNEAQ. The origin of this receptor is a woman in her 30s in good health and CMV-seronegative. This sequence joins TRBV7-8 and TRBJ1-5, with 7 bases that match TRBD1. Sequenced sample: PBMCs. CDR3 nucleotides: TGTGCCAGCAGCTTCAGGGGGAGAAATCAGCCCCAGCATTTT. Translation gives CASSFRGRNQPQHF.